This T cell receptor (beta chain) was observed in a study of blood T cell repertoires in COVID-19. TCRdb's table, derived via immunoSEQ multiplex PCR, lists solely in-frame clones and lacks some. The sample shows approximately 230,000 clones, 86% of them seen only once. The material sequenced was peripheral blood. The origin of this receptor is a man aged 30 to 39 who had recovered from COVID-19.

CDR3 region: CASSYSQGGNSPLHF. In nucleotides, the CDR3 is TGTGCCAGCAGTTACTCGCAAGGGGGAAATTCACCCCTCCACTTT. V is TRBV6-5 and J is TRBJ1-6, with TRBD1 as a possible D gene (6 bases). The CDR3 sequence is 15 residues long. Germline CDR1 reads MNHEY; CDR2 reads SVGAGI. V was trimmed by 0 bases and J by 7 bases, leaving 10 bases between them.